The rows below give T cell receptor beta chains drawn from one sample of a study of cytomegalovirus exposure and HLA in healthy donors. Produced via immunoSEQ multiplex PCR; TCRdb's table is partial and in-frame only. The sample contains about 220,000 clones, less than 85% of which appear only once. The sample taken for sequencing was PBMCs. The receptors come from a man aged 18 to 30 in good health and CMV-seronegative. Both conserved end residues are part of each CDR3.

V,J,CDR3
TRBV6-6,TRBJ2-7,CASSYARDRVGDEQYF
TRBV6-5,TRBJ2-5,CASSLQGGQETQYF
TRBV6-1,TRBJ2-2,CASRRESTGELFF
TRBV5-1,TRBJ1-3,CASRQGVGGNTIYF
TRBV23-1,TRBJ2-1,CASSHWLARYNEQFF
TRBV11-2,-,CASSLTVYSYEQYF
TRBV10-3,TRBJ2-7,CAISKMGGSTGEQYF
TRBV7-8,TRBJ1-2,CASSEQGAEGYTF
TRBV27,TRBJ1-2,CASSSDRAANYGYTF
TRBV5-1,TRBJ1-1,CASFDRGGMAEAFF
TRBV27,TRBJ1-5,CASSPPDYSNQPQHF
TRBV19,TRBJ1-1,CASSGQGLWTEAFF
TRBV7-9,TRBJ2-7,CASSARPGQAYEQYF
TRBV5-4,TRBJ2-7,CASSLAYVGQGAYEQYF
TRBV4-1,TRBJ1-2,CASSPSGGRFGYTF
TRBV27,TRBJ2-7,CASRGETYYEQYF
TRBV4-2,TRBJ1-1,CASSHGNEAFF
TRBV11-2,TRBJ2-7,CASSLDSSPGGLHEQYF
TRBV10-3,TRBJ2-7,CAISDDKGVAVPYEQYF
TRBV6-1,TRBJ1-3,CASREQGASGNTIYF
TRBV30,TRBJ2-1,CAWSAPGNEQFF
TRBV27,TRBJ1-3,CASSLWAGNAIYF
TRBV7-6,TRBJ2-7,CASSLVTESSYEQYF
TRBV9,TRBJ1-2,CASSEGDRVPINYGYTF
TRBV18,TRBJ1-1,CASSPRDLTSGTEAFF
TRBV30,TRBJ2-7,CAWTMGYSGRYEQYF
TRBV30,TRBJ1-5,CAWRQGVSQPQHF
TRBV14,TRBJ2-7,CASSHTPGTGGYEQYF
TRBV7-6,TRBJ1-1,CASSLGQATEAFF
TRBV30,TRBJ2-5,CACQGQETQYF
TRBV13,TRBJ1-5,CASSLGGTSNQPQHF
TRBV7-9,TRBJ2-7,CASSLEGGTEQYF
TRBV5-1,TRBJ1-2,CASSGPGQGGYGYTF
TRBV18,TRBJ1-3,CASSPPGTTGNTIYF
TRBV28,TRBJ1-1,CATNTGATEAFF